Reported below is one T cell receptor (beta chain). Method: immunoSEQ multiplex PCR; TCRdb's copy keeps in-frame clones and lacks some. The sample yields around 200,000 clones, approximately 88% seen once. These data belong to a study of blood T cell repertoires in COVID-19. Trimming pared 8 bases from V and 5 bases from J, leaving 21 bases between. The length of the CDR3 is 15 residues. Germline V gene data show CDR1 as MNHEY and CDR2 as SVGAGI. This TCR came from a woman in her 40s with COVID-19, enrolled during active disease. The material sequenced was peripheral blood. This chain joins TRBV6-5 and TRBJ2-5; tentative D call: TRBD2 (5 bases). The DNA for the CDR3 is TGTGCCAGCCCCAGGCGGGTGCCCCCGGGGGAGACCCAGTACTTC. This codes for CASPRRVPPGETQYF.